The 27 T cell receptor beta chains presented below share a single source sample, sequenced in a study of T-cell reconstitution after alpha-beta-depleted transplantation in children. Unique molecular identifiers tagged the TCRbeta library. Using its own MiXCR run on the PCR reads, TCRdb lists one record per CDR3 protein. The sample has approximately 520,000 distinct CDR3 sequences; over 9.5% are singletons. Sequenced here: PBMCs, mostly from graft donor cells, sampled 180 days after TCRalphabeta/CD19-depleted stem cell transplant. Every receptor here comes from a female patient between 2 and 10 years old who had a stem cell transplant for aplastic anemia, so the T cells may come from the graft donor.

The chain uses TRBV5-5 and TRBJ1-2; no firm D call. Germline CDR1 is SGHKS and CDR2 is YYEKEE (reference sequence). Trimming cost V 4 bases and J 2 bases, with 18 bases left between them. The CDR3 runs 16 residues. DNA of the CDR3: TGTGCCAGCAGCCGCGCCCCTTTGGGCTGGAACTATGGCTACACCTTC. Amino acid sequence: CASSRAPLGWNYGYTF.

This clonotype was counted between two and nine times. This chain joins TRBV6-2 or TRBV6-3 and TRBJ2-7; 13 bases agree with TRBD2. CDR1 is MNHEY and CDR2 is SVGEGT in the germline V gene. V lost 8 bases, J lost 7 bases, and 5 bases stayed unmatched. The CDR3 consists of 13 residues. The CDR3 DNA follows: TGTGCCAGCTGGACTAGCGGGAGTCGTGAGCAGTACTTC. This sequence encodes CASWTSGSREQYF.

The rearrangement uses TRBV7-8 and TRBJ2-2; TRBD1 is a possible D gene (6 bases). Looked up from germline, CDR1 is SGHVS and CDR2 is FQNEAQ. The CDR3 spans 15 residues. The V and J ends lost 11 bases and 1 base respectively, with 17 bases between them. The CDR3 reads CAGGRTARNTGELFF. The CDR3 region has the DNA TGTGCCGGAGGTCGGACAGCTAGGAACACCGGGGAGCTGTTTTTT.

A few counts support this clonotype. The V call is TRBV4-2, the J call TRBJ2-3; TRBD2 aligns across 9 bases. Germline V gene data show CDR1 as LGHNA and CDR2 as YNFKEQ. With V trimmed by 4 bases and J by 2 bases, 13 bases remained unmatched. The CDR3 has 18 amino acids. This CDR3 reads CASSRLHGGRALTDTQYF. DNA of the CDR3: TGTGCCAGCAGCCGGCTACATGGCGGGAGGGCCCTCACAGATACGCAGTATTTT.

This clonotype was seen a few times. V usage is TRBV9 and J usage is TRBJ2-6; D gene unclear. V was cut by 1 base and J by 1 base, with 15 bases left in between. Germline assignment: CDR1 SGDLS and CDR2 YYNGEE. The CDR3 sequence is 18 residues long. The CDR3 region has the DNA TGTGCCAGCAGCGTAAGTGGCAGGATGCGATCTGGGGCCAACGTCCTGACTTTC. This encodes CASSVSGRMRSGANVLTF.

The table lists this clonotype with a few counts. This sequence joins TRBV20-1 and TRBJ2-2; 8 bases line up with TRBD2. V was pared by 2 bases and J by 7 bases, with 12 bases of the junction left unmatched. The CDR3 runs 16 residues. From germline, CDR1 is DFQATT and CDR2 SNEGSKA (reference sequence). CDR3 bases: TGCAGTGCTAGACCCAGCGGGAGACTCGGGGGCGGGGAGCTGTTTTTT. Amino acid sequence: CSARPSGRLGGGELFF.

This clonotype was counted only a few times. Germline is not matched at one junction end, which may reflect a read error. This chain connects TRBV20-1 to TRBJ2-3; the match to TRBD2 covers 13 bases. Germline assignment: CDR1 DFQATT and CDR2 SNEGSKA (reference sequence). The CDR3 totals 13 residues. CDR3 coding DNA: TGCAGTGGTAGACTAGCGGGAGGCGATACGCAGTATTTT. This gives the protein CSGRLAGGDTQYF.

This clonotype was found many times. The CDR3 sequence: CASSLSWLAGELSYNEQFF. The CDR3 DNA sequence: TGTGCCAGCTCACTGTCCTGGCTAGCGGGAGAACTTTCCTACAATGAGCAGTTCTTC. V usage is TRBV18 and J usage is TRBJ2-1; TRBD2 agrees at 10 bases. CDR1 is KGHSH and CDR2 is LQKENI in the germline V gene. V trimming: 4 bases; J trimming: 1 base; junction bases outside the gene matches: 13. The CDR3 sequence is 19 residues long.

This clonotype was seen ten or more times. The V gene is TRBV27, the J gene TRBJ2-5, with no clear D. Germline CDR1 and CDR2: MNHEY and SMNVEV (reference sequence). Deletions cut 2 bases from V and 3 bases from J, with 7 bases between. This CDR3 is 13 amino acids long. The CDR3 reads CASSLGPKETQYF. As DNA, the CDR3 is TGTGCCAGCAGTTTAGGGCCAAAAGAGACCCAGTACTTC.

In its sample, this clonotype was seen a few times. The chain is built from TRBV18 and TRBJ2-3, with D perhaps TRBD2 (6 bases). This CDR3 region has 16 residues. Germline V gene data show CDR1 as KGHSH and CDR2 as LQKENI. Trimming took off 3 bases at V and 5 bases at J, with 18 bases between the two ends. The CDR3 loop is CASSPELAHPRDTQYF. The CDR3, as DNA: TGTGCCAGCTCACCCGAACTAGCACACCCGAGAGATACGCAGTATTTT.

V gene TRBV11-3 combines with J gene TRBJ2-5; D not resolved. Trimming took 2 bases from V and 4 from J, leaving 17 bases between them. Germline assignment: CDR1 SGHNT and CDR2 YENEEA. The CDR3 runs 16 residues. For the CDR3, the DNA is TGTGCCAGCAGCTTAAGATTGAGGTCCGACCGAGAGACCCAGTACTTC. Its protein product is CASSLRLRSDRETQYF.

This clonotype was observed a handful of times. The J gene is TRBJ2-3, the V gene TRBV18; 8 bases match TRBD2. Germline V gives CDR1 KGHSH, CDR2 LQKENI. The V and J ends lost 2 bases and 6 bases, in that order; junction bases with no gene match: 10. This CDR3 has 16 amino acids. The CDR3 loop reads CASSPRVAGSSDTQYF. CDR3 coding DNA: TGTGCCAGCTCACCAAGGGTAGCGGGAAGTTCGGATACGCAGTATTTT.

This clonotype was counted only a few times. This chain joins TRBV20-1 and TRBJ2-5; 9 positions agree with TRBD1. Trimming cost V 0 bases and J 4 bases; bases outside gene matches: 6. The germline V gene has CDR1 DFQATT and CDR2 SNEGSKA (reference sequence). CDR3 size: 15 residues. This chain's CDR3 is CSARDGQGFGETQYF. In DNA form, the CDR3 reads TGCAGTGCTAGAGACGGACAGGGGTTTGGAGAGACCCAGTACTTC.

The J gene is TRBJ1-5, the V gene TRBV6-5; a possible D gene is TRBD1 (6 bases). The CDR3 totals 13 residues. V was clipped by 2 bases and J by 6 bases, with 8 bases between them. Germline V CDR1 and CDR2: MNHEY, SVGAGI. The CDR3 region is CASSYGGSQPQHF. The CDR3 coding sequence is TGTGCCAGCAGTTACGGGGGCTCTCAGCCCCAGCATTTT.

The V gene is TRBV18, the J gene TRBJ2-7; a weak D match, TRBD1 (6 bases). Germline values: CDR1 KGHSH, CDR2 LQKENI. Trimming shortened V by 3 bases and J by 3 bases, and 15 bases separated the two germline ends. CDR3 length: 15 amino acids. The CDR3 sequence is CASSPYGQNLYEQYV. The CDR3 region has the DNA TGTGCCAGCTCACCTTACGGACAGAACCTCTACGAGCAGTACGTC.

This clonotype was detected many times. The chain links TRBV18 to TRBJ2-5, with D possibly matching TRBD1 (5 bases). CDR1 and CDR2 from the germline V gene are KGHSH and LQKENI. V lost 5 bases, J lost 4 bases, and 11 bases lay in between. This CDR3 comprises 13 residues. The CDR3 nucleotides read TGTGCCAGCTCAGGGGCCTACCTAGAGACCCAGTACTTC. Translation: CASSGAYLETQYF.

This clonotype was seen more than once but under ten times. The V call is TRBV30, the J call TRBJ2-2, with 9 nucleotides matching TRBD2. Losses at the gene ends were 0 bases for V and 1 base for J; bases not matched to a gene: 0. The CDR3 is made up of 15 amino acids. Germline V lookup: CDR1 GTSNPN, CDR2 SVGIG (reference sequence). CDR3 nucleotide sequence: TGTGCCTGGAGTGTGACTAGCGGGAACACCGGGGAGCTGTTTTTT. Protein product: CAWSVTSGNTGELFF.

This clonotype was seen a few times. The J gene is TRBJ2-2, the V gene TRBV21-1; the table gives TRBD2 as D, unverified against the DNA. TRBV21-1 is reported as a pseudogene. The CDR3 contains 14 residues. Here the CDR3 reads CASSNGPTPGELFF. The DNA for the CDR3 is TGTGCCAGCAGCAACGGGCCTACTCCCGGGGAGCTGTTTTTT.

The rearrangement joins TRBV7-3 to TRBJ2-2, with TRBD2 identical over 7 bases. Per the germline V gene, CDR1 is SGHTA and CDR2 is FQGTGA. V was clipped by 3 bases and J by 2 bases; unmatched bases: 9. This CDR3 is built from 17 residues. Written as DNA, the CDR3 is TGTGCCAGCAGCTTGTTTAGCGGGCGATTAAACACCGGGGAGCTGTTTTTT. Protein sequence: CASSLFSGRLNTGELFF. Full variable domain (remainder filled in from reference TRBV7-3 and TRBJ2-2): GAGVSQTPSNKVTEKGKYVELRCDPISGHTALYWYRQSLGQGPEFLIYFQGTGAADDSGLPNDRFFAVRPEGSVSTLKIQRTERGDSAVYLCASSLFSGRLNTGELFFGEGSRLTVL.

The chain couples TRBV11-2 to TRBJ1-1; D is possibly TRBD1 (5 bases). CDR3 length: 14 amino acids. CDR1 and CDR2 from the germline V gene are SGHAT and FQNNGV. The V gene lost 1 base and the J gene lost 7 bases, with 13 bases spanning the gap. CDR3: CASSLVGPGGEAFF. As DNA, the CDR3 is TGTGCCAGCAGCTTAGTAGGTCCGGGGGGTGAAGCTTTCTTT.

The V and J genes are TRBV7-3 and TRBJ1-1; possibly TRBD1 for D (6 bases). The V end lost 5 bases, the J end lost 7 bases, and 14 bases lay between the germline ends. There are 13 residues in the CDR3. The V gene's germline CDR1 is SGHTA and CDR2 FQGTGA. The CDR3, as DNA: TGTGCCAGCAGCCCCCGACAGGTCCGTGAAGCTTTCTTT. Translation gives CASSPRQVREAFF.

This clonotype came up a few times. The chain is built from TRBV7-9 and TRBJ2-1; possibly TRBD1 or TRBD2 for D (5 bases each). Trimming took off 3 bases at V and 15 bases at J, with 18 bases between the two ends. The V gene's germline CDR1 is SEHNR and CDR2 FQNEAQ (reference sequence). The CDR3 length is 13 residues. CDR3 loop: CASSFTYGERGFF. In DNA form, the CDR3 reads TGTGCCAGCAGCTTCACCTACGGGGAAAGGGGGTTCTTC.

The chain is built from TRBV20-1 and TRBJ2-3, with D unresolved. The V gene's germline CDR1 is DFQATT and CDR2 SNEGSKA (reference sequence). V was clipped by 5 bases and J by 0 bases, with 18 bases between them. This CDR3 is built from 16 residues. The CDR3 loop reads CSAPFRQHTSTDTQYF. CDR3 nucleotides: TGCAGTGCTCCCTTCCGGCAGCATACTAGCACAGATACGCAGTATTTT.

On this clonotype itself: One base away lies a much larger clone, so this may be a sequencing read error. The V call is TRBV12-3 or TRBV12-4, the J call TRBJ1-1; D unclear. The CDR3 extends over 12 amino acids. V gave up 3 bases and J gave up 3 bases, with 5 bases separating them. The DNA for the CDR3 is TGTGCCAGCAGTTTGTGGGACACTGAAGCTTTCTTT. Protein product: CASSLWDTEAFF.

This clonotype was picked up a small number of times. The chain uses TRBV29-1 and TRBJ2-1, with unresolved D. Deletions cut 4 bases from V and 4 bases from J, with 5 bases between. The CDR3 consists of 11 residues. The germline CDR1 and CDR2 sequences are SQVTM and ANQGSEA. The CDR3, as DNA: TGCAGCGTTGTTAGGTACAATGAGCAGTTCTTC. Its protein product is CSVVRYNEQFF.

This clonotype was seen only a few times. The chain recombines TRBV5-1 with TRBJ1-4; D unclear. V was trimmed by 2 bases and J by 0 bases, leaving 17 bases between them. Germline loops: CDR1 SGHRS, CDR2 YFSETQ. The CDR3 consists of 18 residues. The CDR3 DNA is TGCGCCAGCAGCTTATGGGCGAAGTCCCGTACAACTAATGAAAAACTGTTTTTT. This gives the protein CASSLWAKSRTTNEKLFF.

The rearrangement joins TRBV19 to TRBJ1-5; no clear D gene. The V end lost 1 base, the J end lost 1 base, and 5 bases lay between the germline ends. The CDR3 loop spans 14 amino acids. CDR1 LNHDA and CDR2 SQIVND come from the germline V gene (reference sequence). CDR3 in amino acids: CASSIGGSNQPQHF. CDR3 bases: TGTGCCAGTAGTATAGGAGGCAGCAATCAGCCCCAGCATTTT.